This T cell receptor (beta chain) was recovered during a study of blood T cells in healthy people across ages. Points from the study as a whole: A roughly linear fall in TCR beta diversity per million T cells was seen with increasing age. Relative to aged donors, long-lived donors carried more naive CD4+ cells and displayed higher diversity.

Trimming took 2 bases from V and 1 from J, leaving 8 bases between them. Germline assignment: CDR1 SGHTA and CDR2 FQGNSA. The CDR3 covers 14 residues. Extraction yielded at least 5.5 micrograms of total RNA per sample. It was with a sample-barcoded 5' primer and a J-beta primer mix that a second PCR of roughly 6 to 12 cycles was run. Each cDNA molecule received a tag from a template-switch adaptor that had 12 random nucleotides. Each CDR3 protein gets one entry after TCRdb re-called the 5' RACE reads with MiXCR. The sample includes 700,000 or so distinct CDR3 sequences, roughly 20% of them seen just once. About this clonotype itself: Antigen specificity is unknown.

The genes are TRBV7-2 and TRBJ1-1; D ambiguous. Sequencing input: blood. The receptor was isolated from a man aged 65 to 85 in good health. CDR3: CASSLYKENTEAFF. CDR3 nucleotide sequence: TGTGCCAGCAGCTTATATAAAGAGAACACTGAAGCTTTCTTT.